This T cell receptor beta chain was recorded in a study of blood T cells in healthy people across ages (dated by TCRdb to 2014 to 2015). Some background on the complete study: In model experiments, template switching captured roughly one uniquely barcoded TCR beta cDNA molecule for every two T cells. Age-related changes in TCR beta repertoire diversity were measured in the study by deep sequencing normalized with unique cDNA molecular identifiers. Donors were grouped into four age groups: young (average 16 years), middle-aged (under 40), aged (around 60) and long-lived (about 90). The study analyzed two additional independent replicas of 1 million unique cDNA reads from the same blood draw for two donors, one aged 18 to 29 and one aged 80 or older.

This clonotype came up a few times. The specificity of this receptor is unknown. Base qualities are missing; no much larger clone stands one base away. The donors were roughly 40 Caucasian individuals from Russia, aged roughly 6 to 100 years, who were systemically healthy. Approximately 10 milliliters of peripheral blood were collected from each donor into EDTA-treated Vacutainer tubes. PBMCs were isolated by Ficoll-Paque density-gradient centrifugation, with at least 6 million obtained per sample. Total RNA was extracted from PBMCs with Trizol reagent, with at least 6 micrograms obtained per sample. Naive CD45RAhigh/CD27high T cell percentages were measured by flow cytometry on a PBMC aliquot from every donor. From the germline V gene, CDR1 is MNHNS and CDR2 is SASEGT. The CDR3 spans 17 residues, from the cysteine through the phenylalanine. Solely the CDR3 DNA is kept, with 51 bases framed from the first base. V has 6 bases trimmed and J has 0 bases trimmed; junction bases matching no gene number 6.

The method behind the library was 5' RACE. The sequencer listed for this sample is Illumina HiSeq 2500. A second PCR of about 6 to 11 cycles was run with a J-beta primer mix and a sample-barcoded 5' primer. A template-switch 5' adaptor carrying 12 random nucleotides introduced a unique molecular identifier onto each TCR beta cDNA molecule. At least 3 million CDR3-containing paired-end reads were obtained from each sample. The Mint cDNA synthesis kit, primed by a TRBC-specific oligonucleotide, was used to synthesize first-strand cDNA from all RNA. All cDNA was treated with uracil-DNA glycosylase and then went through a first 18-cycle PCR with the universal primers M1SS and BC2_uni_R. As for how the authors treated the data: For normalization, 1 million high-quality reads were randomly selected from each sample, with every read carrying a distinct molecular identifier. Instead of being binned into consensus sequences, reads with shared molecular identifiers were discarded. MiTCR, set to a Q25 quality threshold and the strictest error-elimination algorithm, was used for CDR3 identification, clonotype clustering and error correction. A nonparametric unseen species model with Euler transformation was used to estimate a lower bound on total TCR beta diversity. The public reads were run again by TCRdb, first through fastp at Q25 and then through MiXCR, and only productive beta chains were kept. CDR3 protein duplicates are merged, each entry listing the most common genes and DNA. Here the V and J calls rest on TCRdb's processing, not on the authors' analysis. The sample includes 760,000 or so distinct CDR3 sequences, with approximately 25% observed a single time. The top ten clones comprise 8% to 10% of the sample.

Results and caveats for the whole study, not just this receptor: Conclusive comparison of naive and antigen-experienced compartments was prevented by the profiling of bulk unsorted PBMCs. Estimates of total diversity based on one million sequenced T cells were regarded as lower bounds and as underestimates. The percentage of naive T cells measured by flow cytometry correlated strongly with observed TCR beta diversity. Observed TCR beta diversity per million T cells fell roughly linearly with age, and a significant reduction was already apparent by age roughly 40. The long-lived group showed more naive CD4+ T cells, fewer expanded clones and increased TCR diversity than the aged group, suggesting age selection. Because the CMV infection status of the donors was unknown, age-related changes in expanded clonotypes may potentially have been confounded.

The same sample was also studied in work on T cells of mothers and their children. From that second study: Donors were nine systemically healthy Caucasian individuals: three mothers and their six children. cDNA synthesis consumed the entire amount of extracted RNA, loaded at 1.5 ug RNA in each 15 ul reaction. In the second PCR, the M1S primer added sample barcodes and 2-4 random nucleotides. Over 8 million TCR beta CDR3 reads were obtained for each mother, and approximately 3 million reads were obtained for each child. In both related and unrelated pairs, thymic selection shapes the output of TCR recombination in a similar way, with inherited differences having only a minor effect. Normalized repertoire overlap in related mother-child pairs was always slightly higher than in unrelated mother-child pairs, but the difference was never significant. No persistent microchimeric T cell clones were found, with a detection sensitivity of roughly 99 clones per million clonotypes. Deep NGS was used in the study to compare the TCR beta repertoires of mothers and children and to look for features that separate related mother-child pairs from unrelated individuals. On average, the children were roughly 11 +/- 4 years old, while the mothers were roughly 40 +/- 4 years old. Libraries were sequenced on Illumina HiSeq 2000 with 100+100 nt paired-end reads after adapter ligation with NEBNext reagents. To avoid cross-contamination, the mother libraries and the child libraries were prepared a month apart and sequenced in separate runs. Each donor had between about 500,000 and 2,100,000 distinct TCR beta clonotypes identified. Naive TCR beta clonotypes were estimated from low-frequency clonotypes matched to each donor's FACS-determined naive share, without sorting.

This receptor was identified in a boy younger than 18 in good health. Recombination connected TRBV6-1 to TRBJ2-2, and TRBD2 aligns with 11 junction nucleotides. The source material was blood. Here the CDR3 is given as CASSPLAGGPNTGELFF. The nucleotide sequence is TGTGCCAGCAGCCCTTTAGCGGGAGGGCCGAACACCGGGGAGCTGTTTTTT.